Each of the 24 T cell receptor beta chains below was sequenced from the same sample in a study of tissue T cells after allogeneic stem cell transplantation. Sequencing used immunoSEQ multiplex PCR; TCRdb keeps in-frame clones, though not all of them. The table lists 8,000 to 8,500 clones, roughly 45% of them singletons. Time point here: mouse harvest day 7 after allogeneic transplant. Each mouse received 10^7 T-cell-depleted marrow cells plus 10^6 splenic CD5+ T cells by tail vein. The sequenced sample was skin. The source of these receptors is a female BALB/c mouse given C57BL/6 T cells with graft-versus-host disease after an allogeneic hematopoietic cell transplant.

This clone was recorded a few times. The gene symbols are mouse symbols. The read ends 1 residue before the CDR3 terminus; that terminus is restored from the germline J gene. The chain carries TRBV4 and TRBJ2-5; 12 bases line up with TRBD2. Germline V gene lookup returns CDR1 LGHDT and CDR2 YNNKQL (reference sequence). CDR3 length equals 14 residues. Unmatched junction bases numbered 6, after V lost 8 bases and J lost 6 bases. Partial CDR3 DNA: TGTGCCAGCCCCGGGACTGGGGGGCAGGACACCCAGTAC. It translates to CASPGTGGQDTQY. The full CDR3 reads CASPGTGGQDTQYF. The full variable domain, its missing parts supplied by reference TRBV4 and TRBJ2-5, is ETAVFQTPNYHVTQVGNEVSFNCKQTLGHDTMYWYKQDSKKLLKIMFSYNNKQLIVNETVPRRFSPQSSDKAHLNLRIKSVEPEDSAVYLCASPGTGGQDTQYFGPGTRLLVL.

This clone is medium-sized by share. Gene names and germline refer to mouse. The missing CDR3 end, 1 residue past where the read stops, is filled in from the germline J gene. This sequence joins TRBV29 and TRBJ2-5; maybe TRBD1 (6 bases). V lost 4 bases and J lost 6, with 11 bases in between. Per the germline V gene, CDR1 is MSHET and CDR2 is SYDVDS. The CDR3 has 13 residues. The CDR3 sequence is CASSSGEGDTQYF. Partial CDR3 DNA: TGTGCTAGCAGTTCAGGGGAGGGGGACACCCAGTAC. The full variable domain, with the rest looked up from reference TRBV29 and TRBJ2-5, is DMKVTQMPRYLIKRMGENVLLECGQDMSHETMYWYRQDPGLGLQLIYISYDVDSNSEGDIPKGYRVSRKKREHFSLILDSAKTNQTSVYFCASSSGEGDTQYFGPGTRLLVL.

About this clone itself: Mouse gene names apply. The observed sequence ends 1 residue before the CDR3 terminus, with the missing tail filled in from the germline J gene. V gene TRBV16 combines with J gene TRBJ2-4; 11 bases match TRBD2. The junction had 3 bases not matched to a gene; V was cut back by 5 bases and J by 5 bases. Germline CDR1 is SGHSA and CDR2 is FRNQAP. The CDR3 runs to 14 residues. The DNA read from the CDR3 is TGTGCAAGCAGCGCCGGGACTGGGGGAAACACCTTGTAC. The encoded protein is CASSAGTGGNTLY. The whole CDR3 is CASSAGTGGNTLYF.

In regard to this clone: Mouse gene names and germline throughout. The read stops 1 residue short of the end of the CDR3; the missing end is completed from the germline J gene. The chain combines TRBV16 with TRBJ2-4; no firm D call. Looked up from germline, CDR1 is SGHSA and CDR2 is FRNQAP. The germline V and J ends were trimmed by 6 bases and 0 bases, with 4 bases remaining between them. The CDR3 covers 12 residues. CDR3 bases read: TGTGCAAGCAGTTTTAGTCAAAACACCTTGTAC. This translates into CASSFSQNTLY. The full CDR3 protein reads CASSFSQNTLYF.

As to this clone: The germline and genes are mouse ones. The read is 1 residue too short to cover the CDR3 end, so that end is filled in from the germline J gene. The chain carries TRBV13-1 and TRBJ1-1; D is unresolved. Trimming removed 2 bases at V and 1 base at J, with 6 bases between. The CDR3 contains 13 residues. CDR1 and CDR2 from the germline V gene are NSHNY and SYGAGN. The CDR3 sequence is CASSDKQNTEVFF. The part of the CDR3 DNA that was read is TGTGCCAGCAGTGACAAACAAAACACAGAAGTCTTC.

A word on this clone: Gene names follow the mouse nomenclature. With the read ending 1 residue before the CDR3 end, the germline J gene is used to fill in that end. The chain recombines TRBV26 with TRBJ2-2; 11 nucleotides agree with TRBD2. The CDR3 extends over 15 amino acids. Germline trimming cut 6 bases from V and 3 bases from J; bases unmatched to any gene: 3. Per germline, CDR1 KGHPV and CDR2 FQNQEV (reference sequence). CDR3 in amino acids: CASSWTGGYTGQLYF. Incomplete CDR3 DNA: TGTGCCAGCAGCTGGACTGGGGGGTACACCGGGCAGCTCTAC.

About this clone: The genes are named according to mouse. Read coverage stops 1 residue before the CDR3 terminus; the germline J gene supplies the remainder. The chain joins TRBV12-1 to TRBJ2-3, with 8 bases fitting TRBD2. J was trimmed by 1 base and V by 0 bases; bases with no gene match: 2. Germline V gene data show CDR1 as SGHSN and CDR2 as HYEKVE. The CDR3 length is 15 residues. CDR3 loop: CASSLGTGGAETLYF. The CDR3 DNA, read in part, is TGTGCCAGCTCTCTCGGGACTGGAGGTGCAGAAACGCTGTAT.

Details on this clone: The genes and germline here are from mouse. The sequence runs out 1 residue before the end of the CDR3; the remainder is reconstructed from the germline J gene. Distinct nucleotide sequences in the sample also encode this CDR3. The chain links TRBV26 to TRBJ2-7, with D possibly TRBD2 on 6 matching bases. The V and J ends lost 4 bases and 4 bases respectively, with 8 bases between them. The CDR3 spans 12 residues. In germline, CDR1 is KGHPV, CDR2 FQNQEV (reference sequence). The CDR3 sequence is CASSPTGYEQYF. CDR3 bases read: TGTGCCAGCAGTCCAACTGGGTATGAACAGTAC.

This clone was detected a few times. Gene names and germline match the mouse. The read gets to within 1 residue of the CDR3 end, and the germline J gene fills in the rest. J is TRBJ2-5 and V is TRBV16; D is ambiguous. Germline V gene lookup returns CDR1 SGHSA and CDR2 FRNQAP. The ends were cut back, 0 bases at V and 2 bases at J, with 6 bases in the middle. The CDR3 runs 14 residues. The CDR3 sequence: CASSLEGFQDTQYF. The DNA read from the CDR3 is TGTGCAAGCAGCTTAGAGGGGTTCCAAGACACCCAGTAC.

This clone is medium-sized (0.01 to 0.1%) in the sample. All gene names here are mouse names. This CDR3 reads CASSFQYEQYF. Partial CDR3 DNA: TGTGCCAGCAGTTTTCAGTATGAACAGTAC. This rearrangement joins TRBV14 to TRBJ2-7, with D unclear. The read ends 1 residue early relative to the CDR3; the germline J gene fills the gap. Trimming pared 2 bases from V and 4 bases from J, leaving 4 bases between. The CDR3 length is 11 residues. Germline lookup yields CDR1 SGHDT and CDR2 FRDEAV.

This clone was detected a few times. Each gene name is a mouse one. The read ends 1 residue before the CDR3 terminus; that terminus is restored from the germline J gene. This chain connects TRBV26 to TRBJ2-1; TRBD1 aligns across 9 bases. With 6 bases clipped from V and 7 bases from J, the junction kept 4 bases outside the gene matches. This CDR3 contains 13 residues. CDR1 and CDR2 (germline): KGHPV, FQNQEV (reference sequence). CDR3 in amino acids: CASSRQGGAEQFF. The sequenced CDR3 bases are TGTGCCAGCAGCCGACAGGGGGGAGCTGAGCAGTTC.

As concerns this clone: The listed genes are named as in mouse. Coverage ceases 1 residue before the CDR3 finishes, and the germline J gene fills in the end. This sequence joins TRBV20 and TRBJ2-7; 10 bases map to TRBD2. CDR1 and CDR2 from the germline V gene are GFQATS and STVNSAI. J was trimmed by 0 bases and V by 5 bases; bases with no gene match: 4. The length of the CDR3 is 14 residues. The chain's CDR3 is CGAEDWGSSYEQYF. Partial CDR3 DNA: TGTGGTGCTGAGGACTGGGGGAGCTCCTATGAACAGTAC.

A few counts support this clone. The genes and germline here are from mouse. The CDR3 end falls 1 residue outside the read, so it is completed with the germline J gene. The V and J genes are TRBV14 and TRBJ2-4; weak D call: TRBD1 (5 bases). The V gene's germline CDR1 is SGHDT and CDR2 FRDEAV. This CDR3 has 14 residues. V was trimmed by 5 bases and J by 0 bases, leaving 10 bases between them. The CDR3 loop is CASSRDSSQNTLYF. Partial CDR3 DNA: TGTGCCAGCAGCCGTGACAGTAGTCAAAACACCTTGTAC.

In the case of this clone: Germline and genes here are mouse. The read terminates 1 residue before the CDR3 end, so the remaining end is supplied by the germline J gene. The rearrangement uses TRBV19 and TRBJ1-3; D gene uncertain. From germline, CDR1 is FNHDT and CDR2 SITEND (reference sequence). The CDR3 totals 15 residues. V lost 2 bases and J 3 bases, leaving 12 bases between the germline ends. CDR3 protein: CASSMRRRIGNTLYF. The covered CDR3 bases are TGTGCCAGCAGTATGAGGAGGAGGATTGGAAATACGCTCTAT.

This clone was seen only once. Each gene name is a mouse one. The sequenced fragment ends 1 residue before the CDR3 boundary, so the rest is inferred from the germline J gene. The chain combines TRBV1 with TRBJ1-2; 11 nucleotides line up with TRBD1. CDR1 is NSQYPW and CDR2 is LRSPGD in the germline V gene (reference sequence). The CDR3 totals 15 residues. Trimming removed 4 bases from V and 4 bases from J; junction bases left unmatched: 5. The CDR3: CTCSDRDRGASDYTF. CDR3 DNA (partial): TGCACCTGCAGTGACCGGGACAGGGGGGCCTCCGACTACACC.

Remarks on this clone: Any gene name here is a mouse gene name. The CDR3 reads CSSRRTGKNTLYF. The CDR3 DNA, read in part, is TGCTCCAGCAGACGGACAGGGAAAAACACCTTGTAC. The chain links TRBV23 to TRBJ2-4; the table's D call, TRBD1, was not checked against the DNA. The sequence runs out 1 residue before the end of the CDR3; the remainder is reconstructed from the germline J gene. Looked up from germline, CDR1 is KGHTA and CDR2 is FQNQQP. There are 13 residues in the CDR3.

Comment on this clone: Any gene name here is a mouse gene name. The sequence runs out 1 residue before the end of the CDR3; the remainder is reconstructed from the germline J gene. Additional DNA sequences in this sample encode the identical CDR3. The V call is TRBV26, the J call TRBJ1-4; weak D call: TRBD1 (5 bases). The CDR3 is 14 residues long. Deletions cut 2 bases from V and 1 base from J, with 5 bases between. Germline V gives CDR1 KGHPV, CDR2 FQNQEV (reference sequence). Incomplete CDR3 DNA: TGTGCCAGCAGTCTGAGGGGTTCCAACGAAAGATTATTT. Amino acids: CASSLRGSNERLF. The entire CDR3 reads CASSLRGSNERLFF.

For this clone: Each gene name is a mouse one. The CDR3 end falls 1 residue outside the read, so it is completed with the germline J gene. V is TRBV31 and J is TRBJ1-2; 8 positions agree with TRBD1. The V segment lost 1 base and the J segment 1 base; nucleotides outside the gene matches: 2. This CDR3 has 14 amino acids. Per the germline V gene, CDR1 is GKSSPN and CDR2 is SITVG. CDR3 bases read: TGTGCCTGGAGTCGGGACAGGAAAAACTCCGACTACACC. Its protein product is CAWSRDRKNSDYT. In full, the CDR3 is CAWSRDRKNSDYTF.

Of note for this clone: These gene names are mouse names. The read ends 1 residue shy of where the CDR3 ends; the end is completed using the germline J gene. The J gene is TRBJ2-2, the V gene TRBV16; D uncertain. Germline values: CDR1 SGHSA, CDR2 FRNQAP. V was clipped by 3 bases and J by 3 bases, with 5 bases between them. CDR3 size: 13 residues. The covered CDR3 bases are TGTGCAAGCAGCTTTAGGGACACCGGGCAGCTCTAC. Its translation: CASSFRDTGQLY. In full, the CDR3 reads CASSFRDTGQLYF.

This clone appeared a single time. The listed genes are named as in mouse. Read data end 1 residue before the CDR3 end; the end is taken from the germline J gene. V gene TRBV15 combines with J gene TRBJ2-5; 7 nucleotides line up with TRBD2. J lost 0 bases, V lost 6 bases, and 3 bases had no gene match. Germline values: CDR1 SGHND, CDR2 FRSKSL. The CDR3 is 14 residues long. The DNA read from the CDR3 is TGTGCCAGCAGCCTGGGGGTTAACCAAGACACCCAGTAC. It encodes CASSLGVNQDTQY. The CDR3, in full, reads CASSLGVNQDTQYF.

In this sample, this clone is medium-sized. Here the gene names and germline are mouse. The read is 1 residue too short to cover the CDR3 end, so that end is filled in from the germline J gene. The rearrangement links TRBV16 to TRBJ2-2, with 11 bases identical to TRBD2. Per germline, CDR1 SGHSA and CDR2 FRNQAP. V lost 5 bases to trimming and J lost 3 bases; unmatched junction nucleotides: 2. The CDR3 has 15 amino acids. CDR3 residues: CASSGLGGDTGQLYF. CDR3 DNA (partial): TGTGCAAGCAGCGGACTGGGGGGAGACACCGGGCAGCTCTAC. Using reference TRBV16 and TRBJ2-2 for the parts outside the CDR3, the full variable domain is NAGVIQTPRHKVTGKGQEATLWCEPISGHSAVFWYRQTIVQGLEFLTYFRNQAPIDDSGMPKERFSAQMPNQSHSTLKIQSTQPQDSAVYLCASSGLGGDTGQLYFGEGSKLTVL.

Points on this clone: The gene names here belong to mouse. Sequencing ends 1 residue short of the CDR3 end; the germline J gene provides the rest. This rearrangement joins TRBV3 to TRBJ1-4, with no clear D. From germline, CDR1 is SNHLY and CDR2 FYNGKV (reference sequence). V was pared by 0 bases and J by 5 bases, with 1 base between. The CDR3 has 12 residues. CDR3 bases read: TGTGCCAGCAGCTTAGCGAACGAAAGATTATTT. Translating gives CASSLANERLF. The full CDR3 protein is CASSLANERLFF.

This clone has only a few counts. Mouse germline and gene names are used. The observed sequence ends 1 residue before the CDR3 terminus, with the missing tail filled in from the germline J gene. J is TRBJ2-1 and V is TRBV3, with 9 bases identical to TRBD2. CDR1 is SNHLY and CDR2 is FYNGKV in the germline V gene (reference sequence). Trimming at V came to 8 bases and at J to 4 bases, leaving 0 bases not matched to a gene. This CDR3 has 12 residues. The CDR3: CASGTGYAEQFF. The covered CDR3 bases are TGTGCCAGCGGGACTGGGTATGCTGAGCAGTTC.

Judged by abundance, this clone is large. Gene names follow the mouse nomenclature. The CDR3 is cut off 1 residue early in the read; its end comes from the germline J gene. This chain links TRBV13-1 with TRBJ2-7; no reliable D call. Germline V gene data show CDR1 as NSHNY and CDR2 as SYGAGN. The V end lost 0 bases, the J end lost 7 bases, and 5 bases lay between the germline ends. This CDR3 is 11 amino acids long. The CDR3 DNA, read in part, is TGTGCCAGCAGTGATGCAGCGGAACAGTAC. Its protein is CASSDAAEQY. The whole CDR3 is CASSDAAEQYF.